Below, 30 T cell receptor beta chains from the same sample are listed, as sequenced in a study of beta chain features in type 1 diabetes. The entirety of the isolated RNA underwent reverse transcription, so expressed TCRB transcripts were sequenced. Here immunoSEQ multiplex PCR was the method, and the copy in TCRdb shows in-frame clones only, minus some. The profile shows 150,000 to 170,000 clones, 7.5% to 10% of them singletons. Material: central memory CD4+ T cells from blood. All receptors come from a man aged 18 to 30 in good health.

This clone was counted only a few times. This chain joins TRBV11-1 and TRBJ2-5, with D uncertain. Trimming removed 1 base from V and 7 bases from J, with 10 bases in between. CDR3 length: 13 residues. CDR1 SGHAT and CDR2 FQDESV come from the germline V gene (reference sequence). In DNA form, the CDR3 reads TGTGCCAGCAGCTTAGACGCCCTCGGGACCCAGTACTTC. It translates to CASSLDALGTQYF.

This clone turned up a few times. The rearrangement uses TRBV27 and TRBJ1-2; D might be TRBD1 (6 bases). Trimming removed 4 bases from V and 4 bases from J, with 13 bases in between. The CDR3 extends over 14 amino acids. CDR1 is MNHEY and CDR2 is SMNVEV in the germline V gene (reference sequence). CDR3: CASSSLGGGYGYTF. The CDR3 coding sequence is TGTGCCAGCAGTTCCCTAGGGGGGGGCTATGGCTACACCTTC.

Only a few counts were recorded for this clone. V and J are TRBV7-2 and TRBJ2-5; the D gene is possibly TRBD2 (5 bases). Trimming pared 4 bases from V and 7 bases from J, leaving 13 bases between. CDR3 length: 13 residues. Per germline, CDR1 SGHTA and CDR2 FQGNSA. DNA for the CDR3: TGTGCCAGCAGCTCTACTAGTATTTCGACCCAGTACTTC. Translating gives CASSSTSISTQYF.

This clone has ten or more counts. The V gene is TRBV7-9, the J gene TRBJ2-7; 11 bases agree with TRBD2. The CDR3 covers 14 residues. Losses at the gene ends were 5 bases for V and 6 bases for J; bases not matched to a gene: 6. Germline CDR1 is SEHNR and CDR2 is FQNEAQ (reference sequence). The CDR3 loop reads CASSITSGSGEQYF. CDR3 bases: TGTGCCAGCAGCATTACTAGCGGGAGCGGCGAGCAGTACTTC.

The V and J genes are TRBV30 and TRBJ1-3, with a tentative D call TRBD1 (5 bases). The CDR3 totals 14 residues. The V and J ends lost 0 bases and 2 bases respectively, with 8 bases between them. In germline, CDR1 is GTSNPN, CDR2 SVGIG (reference sequence). Here the CDR3 DNA reads TGTGCCTGGAGTGTGGGGGGAACTGGAAACACCATATATTTT. Its protein product is CAWSVGGTGNTIYF.

This clone was seen more than once but under ten times. The gene calls are TRBV9 and TRBJ1-1; D not certain. Germline V CDR1 and CDR2: SGDLS, YYNGEE. V lost 1 base, J lost 7 bases, and 8 bases lay in between. The CDR3 spans 12 residues. The CDR3 DNA is TGTGCCAGCAGCGTATACAGCGGTGAAGCTTTCTTT. Its translation: CASSVYSGEAFF.

This clone has only a few counts. Additional DNA sequences in this sample encode the identical CDR3. This chain uses TRBV18 with TRBJ1-3; possibly TRBD1 for D (6 bases). V lost 5 bases to trimming and J lost 1 base, with 12 bases between them. The germline gives CDR1 KGHSH, CDR2 LQKENI. The CDR3 consists of 15 residues. CDR3 sequence: CASSWDTSSGNTIYF. In DNA, the CDR3 is TGTGCCAGCTCATGGGACACCAGTTCTGGAAACACCATATATTTT.

In this sample, this clone turned up a few times. V and J are TRBV27 and TRBJ2-7; 10 bases agree with TRBD1. Trimming at V came to 4 bases and at J to 6 bases, leaving 6 bases not matched to a gene. The CDR3 has 14 residues. Per germline, CDR1 MNHEY and CDR2 SMNVEV (reference sequence). CDR3 DNA: TGTGCCAGCAGTTCCTGGACAGGGGGTTCCGAGCAGTACTTC. Encoded protein: CASSSWTGGSEQYF.

This clone was seen a few times. The V and J genes are TRBV5-6 and TRBJ2-5; 8 nucleotides match TRBD1. This CDR3 contains 14 residues. Germline values: CDR1 SGHDT, CDR2 YYEEEE. Germline trimming cut 4 bases from V and 4 bases from J; bases unmatched to any gene: 6. The CDR3 loop reads CASSRRTGRETQYF. The CDR3 nucleotides are TGTGCCAGCAGCCGACGGACAGGGAGAGAGACCCAGTACTTC. Using reference TRBV5-6 and TRBJ2-5 for the parts outside the CDR3, the full variable domain is DAGVTQSPTHLIKTRGQQVTLRCSPKSGHDTVSWYQQALGQGPQFIFQYYEEEERQRGNFPDRFSGHQFPNYSSELNVNALLLGDSALYLCASSRRTGRETQYFGPGTRLLVL.

This sequence joins TRBV5-1 and TRBJ2-7; tentative D call: TRBD2 (7 bases). There are 14 residues in the CDR3. V gave up 0 bases and J gave up 3 bases, with 10 bases separating them. Germline V gene data show CDR1 as SGHRS and CDR2 as YFSETQ. The CDR3 DNA sequence: TGCGCCAGCAGCTTGGAGGGGGGGAACTACGAGCAGTACTTC. Translation gives CASSLEGGNYEQYF.

The chain couples TRBV7-9 to TRBJ2-7; D call uncertain. Germline lookup yields CDR1 SEHNR and CDR2 FQNEAQ (reference sequence). The germline V and J ends were trimmed by 2 bases and 3 bases, with 8 bases remaining between them. CDR3 length: 13 amino acids. The CDR3 here is CASSLHTIYEQYF. CDR3 nucleotides: TGTGCCAGCAGCTTACACACGATCTACGAGCAGTACTTC.

The chain couples TRBV5-1 to TRBJ2-3; 7 nucleotides line up with TRBD2. Germline V lookup: CDR1 SGHRS, CDR2 YFSETQ. V lost 6 bases and J lost 1; bases outside the gene matches: 5. CDR3 size: 14 residues. CDR3: CASTRSGGTDTQYF. Written as DNA, the CDR3 is TGCGCCAGCACCAGAAGCGGGGGCACAGATACGCAGTATTTT.

The CDR3 is CASSLAGGKGETQYF. CDR3 bases: TGTGCCAGCAGCTTAGCAGGGGGAAAAGGAGAGACCCAGTACTTC. The J gene is TRBJ2-5, the V gene TRBV7-2; TRBD1 might be the D (6 bases). V shed 0 bases and J shed 4 bases, with 12 bases lying between them. CDR1 is SGHTA, CDR2 FQGNSA, per germline. The CDR3 totals 15 residues.

This clone appeared a few times. The chain links TRBV5-1 to TRBJ1-2; D might be TRBD1 (5 bases). The CDR3 extends over 16 amino acids. The germline V and J ends were trimmed by 0 bases and 3 bases, with 15 bases remaining between them. Per the germline V gene, CDR1 is SGHRS and CDR2 is YFSETQ. DNA for the CDR3: TGCGCCAGCAGCTTGGTAGCCGGAGGGGAGCACTATGGCTACACCTTC. This encodes CASSLVAGGEHYGYTF.

This sequence joins TRBV6-1 and TRBJ2-1, with 9 nucleotides matching TRBD1. The length of the CDR3 is 15 residues. J gave up 1 base and V 4 bases, and 2 bases lay outside the gene matches. Germline-derived CDR1 and CDR2 are MNHNS and SASEGT. CDR3: CASSADRGSYNEQFF. Written as DNA, the CDR3 is TGTGCCAGCAGTGCGGACAGGGGTTCCTACAATGAGCAGTTCTTC.

This chain links TRBV10-3 with TRBJ1-2; D remains unclear. Germline V CDR1 and CDR2: ENHRY, SYGVKD. The CDR3 covers 12 residues. V lost 4 bases and J lost 5, with 8 bases in between. CDR3 region: CAISVALYGYTF. The CDR3 nucleotides are TGTGCCATCAGTGTTGCACTTTATGGCTACACCTTC.

This clone has ten or more counts. This chain joins TRBV15 and TRBJ2-1, with 7 bases aligning to TRBD2. The trim removed 1 base at V and 0 bases at J, leaving 9 bases unmatched. Germline lookup yields CDR1 LNHNV and CDR2 YYDKDF (reference sequence). This CDR3 comprises 18 residues. Written as DNA, the CDR3 is TGTGCCACCAGCAGAGCCCTAGGGCTAGCGGACTCCTACAATGAGCAGTTCTTC. Protein sequence: CATSRALGLADSYNEQFF.

There are a few counts of this clone. This chain uses TRBV19 with TRBJ2-3; 10 bases line up with TRBD2. The CDR3 totals 15 residues. The V gene end was trimmed by 5 bases and the J gene end by 0 bases; junction bases not matched to a gene: 2. CDR1 and CDR2 from the germline V gene are LNHDA and SQIVND (reference sequence). CDR3 protein: CASSRSGGSTDTQYF. CDR3 coding DNA: TGTGCCAGTAGTCGTAGCGGGGGGAGCACAGATACGCAGTATTTT.

The sample holds a few counts of this clone. The gene calls are TRBV11-2 and TRBJ2-3, with TRBD2 as a possible D gene (6 bases). V was clipped by 3 bases and J by 5 bases, with 12 bases between them. CDR3 length: 14 amino acids. Germline V gene sequence: CDR1 SGHAT, CDR2 FQNNGV. The CDR3 region has the DNA TGTGCCAGCAGCTTCCGGGAGCGTTTAGATACGCAGTATTTT. This encodes CASSFRERLDTQYF.

This clone was detected only a few times. The chain recombines TRBV7-2 with TRBJ2-5; 9 bases match TRBD2. Germline V CDR1 and CDR2: SGHTA, FQGNSA. The CDR3 covers 15 residues. J gave up 6 bases and V 5 bases, and 10 bases lay outside the gene matches. Here the CDR3 reads CASSPWGGGGQTQYF. CDR3 sequence (DNA): TGTGCCAGCAGCCCGTGGGGCGGGGGGGGACAGACCCAGTACTTC. Drawing the rest from reference TRBV7-2 and TRBJ2-5, the complete variable domain is GAGVSQSPSNKVTEKGKDVELRCDPISGHTALYWYRQSLGQGLEFLIYFQGNSAPDKSGLPSDRFSAERTGGSVSTLTIQRTQQEDSAVYLCASSPWGGGGQTQYFGPGTRLLVL.

The chain joins TRBV28 to TRBJ2-7; TRBD1 matches at 8 bases. CDR1 is MDHEN, CDR2 SYDVKM, per germline. The V and J ends lost 8 bases and 0 bases, in that order; junction bases with no gene match: 6. The CDR3 consists of 14 residues. DNA for the CDR3: TGTGCCAGCGGGCAGACAGGGGACTCCTACGAGCAGTACTTC. Translated: CASGQTGDSYEQYF.

This clone showed up just a few times. Here the CDR3 reads CASSSRQAGPEAFF. DNA for the CDR3: TGTGCCAGCAGCTCCAGACAGGCTGGTCCTGAAGCTTTCTTT. V is TRBV7-3 and J is TRBJ1-1; maybe TRBD1 (6 bases). The length of the CDR3 is 14 residues. Germline-derived CDR1 and CDR2 are SGHTA and FQGTGA. Trimming shortened V by 4 bases and J by 6 bases, and 15 bases separated the two germline ends.

There are many counts of this clone. This sequence joins TRBV10-3 and TRBJ2-2; 9 bases map to TRBD2. V trimming: 5 bases; J trimming: 2 bases; junction bases outside the gene matches: 3. Germline values: CDR1 ENHRY, CDR2 SYGVKD. The CDR3 spans 15 residues. CDR3 DNA sequence: TGTGCCATCAGTCGGACTAGCGATAACACCGGGGAGCTGTTTTTT. The encoded protein is CAISRTSDNTGELFF.

V is TRBV6-4 and J is TRBJ2-1; TRBD1 matches 9 bases. Germline CDR1 reads MRHNA; CDR2 reads SNTAGT. V gave up 5 bases and J gave up 10 bases; unmatched junction bases: 6. The CDR3 contains 13 residues. As DNA, the CDR3 is TGTGCCAGCAGTATGGGACAGGGATCGGAGCAGTTCTTC. Residues: CASSMGQGSEQFF.

This clone was recorded a few times. The J gene is TRBJ2-4, the V gene TRBV18; 7 bases align to TRBD2. With V trimmed by 3 bases and J by 8 bases, 7 bases remained unmatched. The CDR3 covers 14 residues. Germline lookup yields CDR1 KGHSH and CDR2 LQKENI. The CDR3: CASSPGGGSDIQYF. As DNA, the CDR3 is TGTGCCAGCTCACCGGGGGGGGGATCAGACATTCAGTACTTC. Filled out from reference TRBV18 and TRBJ2-4, the complete variable domain reads NAGVMQNPRHLVRRRGQEARLRCSPMKGHSHVYWYRQLPEEGLKFMVYLQKENIIDESGMPKERFSAEFPKEGPSILRIQQVVRGDSAAYFCASSPGGGSDIQYFGAGTRLSVL.

This clone was found a few times. The chain combines TRBV28 with TRBJ2-7, with 13 bases lining up with TRBD2. Germline V CDR1 and CDR2: MDHEN, SYDVKM. Losses at the gene ends were 7 bases for V and 2 bases for J; bases not matched to a gene: 8. The CDR3 consists of 16 residues. The CDR3 loop reads CASTPGTSGVPYEQYF. Here the CDR3 DNA reads TGTGCCAGCACTCCCGGGACTAGCGGGGTACCCTACGAGCAGTACTTC.

This clone was detected many times. The chain combines TRBV9 with TRBJ2-5; no reliable D call. The CDR3 extends over 14 amino acids. V was clipped by 0 bases and J by 1 base, with 7 bases between them. The germline CDR1 and CDR2 sequences are SGDLS and YYNGEE. The CDR3 is CASSVDRAQETQYF. The CDR3 bases are TGTGCCAGCAGCGTAGACAGAGCCCAAGAGACCCAGTACTTC.

There are many counts of this clone. The chain links TRBV6-4 to TRBJ2-3, with D possibly TRBD2 on 5 matching bases. This CDR3 contains 14 residues. In germline, CDR1 is MRHNA, CDR2 SNTAGT. Trimming left V 7 bases short and J 3 bases short, with 14 bases between. The CDR3 reads CASTISVRTDTQYF. As DNA, the CDR3 is TGTGCCAGCACGATTAGCGTTCGGACAGATACGCAGTATTTT.

V usage is TRBV27 and J usage is TRBJ1-1, with no clear D. This CDR3 is 14 amino acids long. V dropped 5 bases and J dropped 2 bases, with 12 bases sitting between them. Germline values: CDR1 MNHEY, CDR2 SMNVEV (reference sequence). For the CDR3, the DNA is TGTGCCAGCAGTCGAACTCCACCAAACACTGAAGCTTTCTTT. Its protein is CASSRTPPNTEAFF.

In this sample, this clone turned up a few times. The chain joins TRBV19 to TRBJ2-3; D is uncertain. Trimming shortened V by 3 bases and J by 2 bases, and 12 bases separated the two germline ends. The CDR3 extends over 15 amino acids. Germline V CDR1 and CDR2: LNHDA, SQIVND (reference sequence). CDR3 DNA: TGTGCCAGTAGTATTGGGTCACAGTCCACAGATACGCAGTATTTT. This encodes CASSIGSQSTDTQYF.